A selection of T cell receptor beta chains follows, all from one sample in a study of shared clonotypes between healthy human individuals. Profiled with immunoSEQ multiplex PCR; TCRdb holds only in-frame clones, not every one. The sample has roughly 2,300,000 clones; around 93% are singletons. The sequencing input was naive CD4+ T cells from PBMCs. Receptors originate from a man aged 18 to 35 in good health. Some clones in this sample may be carry-over from other donors' samples. Each CDR3 is given with its conserved first and last residue. D genes are given only for firm matches. Where a row states a size, it is once, few, many or the class of an expanded clone; other rows omit it.

CDR3 DNA | CDR3 protein | D gene | J gene | V gene | clone size
TGTGCCAGCAATCGGGCCGAGGGCACTGAAGCTTTCTTT | CASNRAEGTEAFF | - | TRBJ1-1 | TRBV7-9 | -
TGTGCCAGCAGTGCCCTCAGCGCCGAGGGCCTCACAGATACGCAGTATTTT | CASSALSAEGLTDTQYF | - | TRBJ2-3 | TRBV6-1 | once
TGTGCCATCAGTGAGGCGCTTCTGGGGCAGGACCTTAGGGTGACCCAGTACTTC | CAISEALLGQDLRVTQYF | - | TRBJ2-5 | TRBV10-3 | -
TGTGCCAGCAGTGACCGTGGGGACGGATACAATGAGCAGTTCTTC | CASSDRGDGYNEQFF | - | TRBJ2-1 | TRBV6-1 | -
TGCGCCAGAGGGACGGGCCCCGACTTGGATGGCTACACCTTC | CARGTGPDLDGYTF | - | TRBJ1-2 | TRBV23-1 | -
TGCGCCAGCAGCTTGACCGGGACTAGCGGAGAGACCCAGTACTTC | CASSLTGTSGETQYF | TRBD2 | TRBJ2-5 | TRBV5-1 | -
TGTGCCAGCAGCCTAGGCCTTGGCACAGATACGCAGTATTTT | CASSLGLGTDTQYF | - | TRBJ2-3 | TRBV7-2 | -
TGCGCCAGCAGCCAAAGAACCCGACAGGGGACCTACAATGAGCAGTTCTTC | CASSQRTRQGTYNEQFF | TRBD1 | TRBJ2-1 | TRBV4-1 | -
TGTGCCAGTAGTCCGTCTTTGGGGAACACCATATATTTT | CASSPSLGNTIYF | - | TRBJ1-3 | TRBV19 | -
TGTGCCAGCAGACAGGGTTTAGTCAAAGCTTTCTTT | CASRQGLVKAFF | - | TRBJ1-1 | TRBV28 | -
TGTGCCAGCATTGGACCGGTACAGAGACCTGAAGCTTTCTTT | CASIGPVQRPEAFF | - | TRBJ1-1 | TRBV6-5 | once
TGTGCCAGCAGCCTCGCCGGACCGATCTACGAGCAGTACTTC | CASSLAGPIYEQYF | - | TRBJ2-7 | TRBV5-5 | -
TGTGCCACCAGCAGAGATTTCCGCGCCGGGGAGACCCAGTACTTC | CATSRDFRAGETQYF | - | TRBJ2-5 | TRBV15 | -
TGTGCCAGCAGCCAAGGGACTAGCGGGCGCACAGATACGCAGTATTTT | CASSQGTSGRTDTQYF | TRBD2 | TRBJ2-3 | TRBV7-3 | -
TGCGCCAGCAGCTTGGTGTACACCGATTACGAGCAGTACTTC | CASSLVYTDYEQYF | - | TRBJ2-7 | TRBV5-1 | -
TGTGCCACCAGCAGGGGTAGCGGGAGGGCCTTTCTAACCGAGCAGTACTTC | CATSRGSGRAFLTEQYF | TRBD2 | TRBJ2-7 | TRBV15 | -
TGTGCCAGCAGTTCCGGGGGCAACACTGAAGCTTTCTTT | CASSSGGNTEAFF | - | TRBJ1-1 | TRBV28 | -
TGTGCCAGCAGCAATCTTCGAGGGCTCACTGAAGCTTTCTTT | CASSNLRGLTEAFF | - | TRBJ1-1 | TRBV7-8 | -
TGCGCCAGCAGCTTGGGACAGCCCGGGTCCGAACAGTACTTC | CASSLGQPGSEQYF | - | TRBJ2-7 | TRBV5-1 | -
TGTGCCAGCAGTTACTCCGGGACAGCGAATGAAAAACTGTTTTTT | CASSYSGTANEKLFF | TRBD1 | TRBJ1-4 | TRBV6-5 | -
TGTGCCAGCACCCCAATCCGGCTGGACAGGGCTTCCAATGAGCAGTTCTTC | CASTPIRLDRASNEQFF | TRBD1 | TRBJ2-1 | TRBV28 | -
TGTGCCAGCAGTGAACAGGTAGCGGGATACTACAATGAGCAGTTCTTC | CASSEQVAGYYNEQFF | TRBD2 | TRBJ2-1 | TRBV6-1 | -
TGTGCCAGCAGCCTCCCGCCGGTCGCGGGAGGGTGGTCAGATACGCAGTATTTT | CASSLPPVAGGWSDTQYF | TRBD2 | TRBJ2-3 | TRBV5-4 | -
TGTGCCAGCAGCTTAGTAGTGGGGGTCACAGATACGCAGTATTTT | CASSLVVGVTDTQYF | - | TRBJ2-3 | TRBV11-2 | -
TGTGCCAGCAGCTCCTTTACTAACTCCTACGAGCAGTACTTC | CASSSFTNSYEQYF | - | TRBJ2-7 | TRBV7-8 | -
TGTGCCAGCGTCACCTCGGGAGGGACAGATACGCAGTATTTT | CASVTSGGTDTQYF | TRBD2 | TRBJ2-3 | TRBV28 | -
TGTGCCAGTAGTATTCACCAGGCCTACGAGCAGTACTTC | CASSIHQAYEQYF | - | TRBJ2-7 | TRBV19 | -
TGTGCCAGCAGTCAGCGATTTAGCACAGATACGCAGTATTTT | CASSQRFSTDTQYF | - | TRBJ2-3 | TRBV25-1 | -
TGTGCCATCAGTGACCCCGGCAGGGACTATGGCTACACCTTC | CAISDPGRDYGYTF | - | TRBJ1-2 | TRBV10-3 | -
TGTGCCAGCAGACAACTAGGGGGCGAAGCTTTCTTT | CASRQLGGEAFF | TRBD1 | TRBJ1-1 | TRBV2 | once
TGTGCCAGCAGCTTAGCGCTAACAAAGGGCTACACCTTC | CASSLALTKGYTF | - | TRBJ1-2 | TRBV7-9 | -
TGTGCCAGCAGCTTAGGATCAGGGTCTAATGAAAAACTGTTTTTT | CASSLGSGSNEKLFF | - | TRBJ1-4 | TRBV7-9 | -
TGCGCCAGCAGCCAAGCCAGGGCTTCTGGGGCCAACGTCCTGACTTTC | CASSQARASGANVLTF | - | TRBJ2-6 | TRBV4-3 | -
TGTGCCAGCAGTGAAGCTCGTGGAATATTCAATCAGCCCCAGCATTTT | CASSEARGIFNQPQHF | - | TRBJ1-5 | TRBV6-1 | -
TGTGCCAGCAGTCCGGGGGGACAGCCATTCTATGGCTACACCTTC | CASSPGGQPFYGYTF | TRBD1 | TRBJ1-2 | TRBV27 | -
TGTGCCAGCAGCACGGGACTAGCGAACACCGGGGAGCTGTTTTTT | CASSTGLANTGELFF | TRBD2 | TRBJ2-2 | TRBV5-5 | -
TGTGCCAGTAGCCGGATAGCGGGAGGGCCAGAGACCCAGTACTTC | CASSRIAGGPETQYF | TRBD2 | TRBJ2-5 | TRBV19 | -
TGCGCCAGCAGCCAAGTCCTCGGCAGGGGTACGGAGACCCAGTACTTC | CASSQVLGRGTETQYF | - | TRBJ2-5 | TRBV4-3 | -
TGTGCCAGCAGCCGGGGGATAGGCAGCAATCAGCCCCAGCATTTT | CASSRGIGSNQPQHF | - | TRBJ1-5 | TRBV9 | -
TGTGCCAGCAGCTTTGTGAATAGCGGGAGCTTTCCGACCGAGCAGTACTTC | CASSFVNSGSFPTEQYF | TRBD2 | TRBJ2-7 | TRBV7-2 | -